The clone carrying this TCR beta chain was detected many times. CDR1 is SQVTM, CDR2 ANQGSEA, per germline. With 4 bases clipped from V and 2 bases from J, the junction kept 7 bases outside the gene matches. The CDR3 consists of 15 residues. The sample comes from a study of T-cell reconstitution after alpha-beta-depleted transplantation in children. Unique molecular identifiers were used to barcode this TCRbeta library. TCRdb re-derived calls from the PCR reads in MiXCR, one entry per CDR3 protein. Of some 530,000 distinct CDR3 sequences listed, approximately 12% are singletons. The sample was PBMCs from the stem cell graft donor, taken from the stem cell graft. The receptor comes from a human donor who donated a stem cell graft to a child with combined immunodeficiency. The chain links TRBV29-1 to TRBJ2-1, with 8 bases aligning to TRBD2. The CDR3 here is CSVVPQRETYNEQFF. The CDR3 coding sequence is TGCAGCGTTGTGCCCCAGCGGGAGACCTACAATGAGCAGTTCTTC.